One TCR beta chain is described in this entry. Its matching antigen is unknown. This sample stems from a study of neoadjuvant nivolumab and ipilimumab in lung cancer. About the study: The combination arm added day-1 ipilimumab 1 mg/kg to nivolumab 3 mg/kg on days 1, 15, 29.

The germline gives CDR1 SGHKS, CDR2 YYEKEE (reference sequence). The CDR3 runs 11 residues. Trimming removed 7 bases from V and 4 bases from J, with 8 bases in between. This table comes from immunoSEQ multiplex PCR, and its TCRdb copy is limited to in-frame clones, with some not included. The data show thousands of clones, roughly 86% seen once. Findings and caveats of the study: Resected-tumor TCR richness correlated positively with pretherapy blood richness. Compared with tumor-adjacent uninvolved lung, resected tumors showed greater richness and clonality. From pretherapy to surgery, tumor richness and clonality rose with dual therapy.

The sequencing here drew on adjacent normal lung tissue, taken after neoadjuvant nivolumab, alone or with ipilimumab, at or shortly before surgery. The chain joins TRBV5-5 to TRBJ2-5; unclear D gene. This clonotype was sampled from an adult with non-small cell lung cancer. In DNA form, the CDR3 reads TGTGCCAGCTCTCCAGGAGAGACCCAGTACTTC. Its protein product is CASSPGETQYF.